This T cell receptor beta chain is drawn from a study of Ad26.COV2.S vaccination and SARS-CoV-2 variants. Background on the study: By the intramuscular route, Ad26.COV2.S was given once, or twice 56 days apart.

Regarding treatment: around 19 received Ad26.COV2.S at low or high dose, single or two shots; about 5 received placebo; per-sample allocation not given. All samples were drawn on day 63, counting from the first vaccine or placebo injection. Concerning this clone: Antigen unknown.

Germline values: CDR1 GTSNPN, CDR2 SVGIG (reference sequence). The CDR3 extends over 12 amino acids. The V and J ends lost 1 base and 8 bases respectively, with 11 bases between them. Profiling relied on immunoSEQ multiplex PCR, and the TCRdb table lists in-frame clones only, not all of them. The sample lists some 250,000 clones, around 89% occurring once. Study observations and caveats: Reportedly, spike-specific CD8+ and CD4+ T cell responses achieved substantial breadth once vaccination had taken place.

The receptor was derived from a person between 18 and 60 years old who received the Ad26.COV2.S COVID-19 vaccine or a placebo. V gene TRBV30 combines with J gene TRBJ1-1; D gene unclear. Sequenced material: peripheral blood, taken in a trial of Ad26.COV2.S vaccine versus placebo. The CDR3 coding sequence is TGTGCCTGGAGTGCGGGCCCCGAAGAAGCTTTCTTT. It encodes CAWSAGPEEAFF.